This record concerns one T cell receptor beta chain sequence. Sequencing used immunoSEQ multiplex PCR; TCRdb keeps in-frame clones, though not all of them. Of about 82,000 clones listed, roughly 88% are singletons. The V end lost 6 bases, the J end lost 0 bases, and 9 bases lay between the germline ends. Germline V lookup: CDR1 ENHRY, CDR2 SYGVKD. The CDR3 loop spans 14 amino acids. The data were obtained in a study of OX40 agonist ivuxolimab in advanced cancers. Study context: Patients treated during dose escalation were battling hepatocellular carcinoma, melanoma, renal cell or head and neck cancer.

The sequencing used CD4+ or CD8+ T cells sorted from blood, collected in a trial of the OX40 agonist ivuxolimab. The chain couples TRBV10-3 to TRBJ1-5, with a weak D call TRBD1 (5 bases). The sequence came from an adult with an advanced solid tumor such as melanoma, head and neck, liver or kidney cancer. DNA of the CDR3: TGTGCCATCAGCCGGGACGATAGCAATCAGCCCCAGCATTTT. Amino acids: CAISRDDSNQPQHF.